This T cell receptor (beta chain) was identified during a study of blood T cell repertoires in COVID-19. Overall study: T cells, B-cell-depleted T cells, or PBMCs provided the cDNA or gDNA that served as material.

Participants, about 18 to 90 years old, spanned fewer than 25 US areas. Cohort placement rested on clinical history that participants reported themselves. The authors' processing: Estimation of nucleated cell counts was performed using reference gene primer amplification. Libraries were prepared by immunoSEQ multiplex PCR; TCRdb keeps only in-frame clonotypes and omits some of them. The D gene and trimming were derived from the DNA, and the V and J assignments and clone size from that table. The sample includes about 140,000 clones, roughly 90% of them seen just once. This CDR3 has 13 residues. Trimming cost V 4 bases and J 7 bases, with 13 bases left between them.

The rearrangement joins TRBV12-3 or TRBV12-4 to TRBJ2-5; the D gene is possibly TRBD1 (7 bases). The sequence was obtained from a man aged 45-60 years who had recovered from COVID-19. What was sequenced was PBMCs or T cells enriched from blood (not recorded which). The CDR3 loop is CASSSDRRGTQYF. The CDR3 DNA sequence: TGTGCCAGCAGTTCGGACAGGAGGGGGACCCAGTACTTC.